Listed below are T cell receptor beta chains from one sample, sequenced in a study of human T cells and chemical hapten exposure. TCRdb re-analysed the RACE reads in MiXCR, keeping a single row per CDR3 protein. Here the sample spans approximately 110,000 distinct CDR3 sequences, 9.5% to 12% being singletons. The sample here was whole blood, taken in connection with sensitization to the hapten diphenylcyclopropenone (DPC). These receptor sequences come from a middle-aged woman with alopecia areata. Some clones in this sample may be carry-over from other donors' samples. The CDR3 runs from the conserved cysteine through the conserved F or W. D genes are given only for firm matches. Expanded clones are given a class, and other clones once, few, many or no size at all.

j_call,v_call,d_call,clone_size,cdr3_aa,cdr3_nt
TRBJ2-1,TRBV5-5,.,few,CASSKRDSASYNEQFF,TGTGCCAGCAGCAAAAGGGACTCGGCTTCCTACAATGAGCAGTTCTTC
TRBJ1-4,TRBV11-2,.,many,CASSFFLRATNEKLFF,TGTGCCAGCAGCTTCTTTCTCCGGGCAACTAATGAAAAACTGTTTTTT
TRBJ2-1,TRBV29-1,.,.,CSGKIGGSSYNEQFF,TGCAGCGGAAAAATCGGGGGTTCCTCCTACAATGAGCAGTTCTTC
TRBJ1-6,TRBV18,TRBD1,many,CASSPGQGDSPLHF,TGTGCCAGCTCACCGGGACAGGGGGATTCACCCCTCCACTTT
TRBJ2-7,TRBV7-9,TRBD1,many,CASSPTGENPYEQYF,TGTGCCAGCAGTCCCACAGGGGAGAACCCCTACGAGCAGTACTTC
TRBJ2-2,TRBV3-1,.,.,CASSQGVTNTGELFF,TGTGCCAGCAGCCAAGGGGTCACGAACACCGGGGAGCTGTTTTTT
TRBJ1-5,TRBV7-2,.,many,CASSLGSQPQHF,TGTGCCAGCAGCTTAGGATCCCAGCCCCAGCATTTT
TRBJ2-1,TRBV20-1,TRBD1,.,CSARRDRGYNEQFF,TGCAGTGCTAGACGGGACAGGGGGTACAATGAGCAGTTCTTC
TRBJ2-2,TRBV30,TRBD2,many,CAASGSLRRGTGELFF,TGTGCCGCCAGCGGGAGCTTAAGACGGGGCACCGGGGAGCTGTTTTTT
TRBJ1-5,TRBV6-2/TRBV6-3,TRBD1,many,CASSSGTENQPQHF,TGTGCCAGCAGCTCCGGGACAGAGAATCAGCCCCAGCATTTT
TRBJ2-1,TRBV6-5,TRBD2,.,CASRTASGGSYNEQFF,TGTGCCAGCAGGACCGCTAGCGGGGGGTCGTACAATGAGCAGTTCTTC
TRBJ2-2,TRBV29-1,TRBD2,many,CSVGGGRGDTGELFF,TGCAGCGTTGGTGGCGGGAGAGGGGACACCGGGGAGCTGTTTTTT
TRBJ2-7,TRBV3-1,.,.,CASSQGQYEQYF,TGTGCCAGCAGCCAAGGACAGTACGAGCAGTACTTC
TRBJ1-1,TRBV29-1,.,few,CSVEARGGANTEAFF,TGCAGCGTTGAAGCCCGCGGGGGGGCGAACACTGAAGCTTTCTTT
TRBJ2-5,TRBV19,TRBD2,many,CASSIFTSGQETQYF,TGTGCCAGTAGTATTTTTACTAGCGGCCAAGAGACCCAGTACTTC
TRBJ1-1,TRBV12-3/TRBV12-4,.,few,CASGTTGNTEAFF,TGTGCCAGCGGGACGACAGGGAACACTGAAGCTTTCTTT
TRBJ2-2,TRBV12-3/TRBV12-4,TRBD1,.,CASSLDRGITGELFF,TGTGCCAGCAGTCTGGACAGGGGTATAACCGGGGAGCTGTTTTTT
TRBJ2-1,TRBV5-1,.,many,CASSRDVRTNEQFF,TGCGCCAGCAGCAGGGACGTTAGGACCAATGAGCAGTTCTTC
TRBJ2-7,TRBV9,TRBD1,.,CASSGGGGQGVYYEQYF,TGTGCCAGCAGCGGAGGAGGGGGACAGGGGGTATACTACGAGCAGTACTTC
TRBJ2-1,TRBV14,.,.,CASRPTSYNEQFF,TGTGCCAGCAGGCCGACTAGTTACAATGAGCAGTTCTTC
TRBJ1-2,TRBV27,.,.,CASSLIAGANYGYTF,TGTGCCAGCAGTTTAATAGCAGGGGCTAATTATGGCTACACCTTC
TRBJ1-2,TRBV5-5,.,.,CASSLVLADYGYTF,TGTGCCAGCAGCTTGGTTTTAGCAGACTATGGCTACACCTTC
TRBJ1-5,TRBV10-2,TRBD1,.,CASRPGQGIGSNQPQHF,TGCGCCAGCAGACCCGGACAGGGAATCGGTAGCAATCAGCCCCAGCATTTT
TRBJ1-1,TRBV24-1,.,few,CATSDSTGRATRAFF,TGTGCCACCAGTGATTCTACAGGGAGAGCGACGCGGGCTTTCTTT
TRBJ1-6,TRBV7-2,TRBD1,many,CASRILGDRGGSPLHF,TGTGCCAGCAGGATACTAGGGGACAGGGGGGGATCACCCCTCCACTTT
TRBJ2-1,TRBV15,TRBD2,.,CATSREVGGQVNEQFF,TGTGCCACCAGCAGAGAAGTGGGAGGGCAAGTCAATGAGCAGTTCTTC
TRBJ1-2,TRBV6-1,.,few,CASSTDSGPYGYTF,TGTGCCAGCAGTACCGACAGCGGCCCCTATGGCTACACCTTC